The entry below gives a single T cell receptor beta chain sequence along with its context. The clone's antigen remains unknown. No base-level quality is on record; no much larger clone is a single base apart. The CDR3 regions of human TCRbeta chains were analyzed by immunosequencing. As for the original processing: Repertoire TCRs were checked for matches against a reference library of SARS-CoV-2-specific TCRs that had been generated using the MIRA antigen-specificity platform. Breadth was defined as the fraction of unique TCRs that were SARS-CoV-2-associated. Depth was defined as the fraction of total T cells that were SARS-CoV-2-associated. Using the MIRA data, every spike-specific TCR was mapped to the spike region that the TCR reacted to and assigned to either a CD4 or a CD8 class. Log10-transformed breadth and depth values were compared by one-way ANOVA with Sidak's multiple comparisons tests. What TCRdb holds here is the immuneACCESS table cut down to in-frame rearrangements. Part of the clones is not present; checked against another copy, under half of the missing clones reflect an unresolved V gene, and the others are unexplained. V, J and clone size are those of that table, while D and trimming were read from the DNA. This sample is represented by around 80,000 clones; roughly 90% of them were singletons. Clones ranked in the top ten supply around 8% of the sample.

The data derive from a study of T cell responses to AZD1222 COVID-19 vaccine (TCRdb year 2021). About the study as a whole: TCR sequencing was performed for some 250 trial participants, of whom 200 to 220 were given two doses of AZD1222 and some 26 were given two doses of MenACWY control vaccine. Trial participants were enrolled by age into subgroups of 18-55, 56-69 and 70-plus years, and about 150, 27 and 61 TCR-sequenced participants, respectively, were included in these subgroups.

Trimming takes 4 bases off V and 8 bases off J; junction bases not matched to a gene: 8. CDR1 and CDR2, per the germline V gene (reference sequence), are LGHDT and YNNKEL. The CDR3 starts with the cysteine, ends with the phenylalanine, and has 14 residues. Just CDR3 DNA is preserved here, 42 bases in frame from base 1. Per the publication, the time point label means: about 28 days (+/-7) after the second vaccine dose. AZD1222 recipients whose second dose came at about 4 weeks and those whose second dose came at about 12 weeks were combined into one group, since spike-specific TCR depth and breadth did not differ between the two schedules. Vaccinee samples were obtained from the UK trials COV001 and COV002, which included a single-blind randomized controlled phase 2/3 trial of AZD1222 (ChAdOx1 nCoV-19) in healthy adults. Trial participant PBMC samples were collected at day 0 and day 28 after the second dose for TCRbeta chain sequencing.

The paper as a whole reports these results and caveats: The vaccine-associated CD4 TCRs covered the entire spike protein, and the dominant responses fell in regions 160-218 and 743-854. Reportedly, almost half of the unique spike-specific TCRs recognized epitopes lying outside the regions that are mutated in the B.1.351 and B.1.1.7 variants. Participants were mostly white British and included more females than males, and it was suggested by the authors that clonal diversity may have been underestimated. A significant rise in spike-specific TCR breadth and depth was observed after two AZD1222 doses relative to day 0 and relative to MenACWY recipients. Conclusions about previously exposed vaccinees are limited because only a handful of AZD1222 recipients were SARS-CoV-2 seropositive at baseline. Because no samples from the day 14 peak response were available, repertoires could be characterized only after the peak T cell response. In the small 56-69-year group, the increase in depth fell short of significance, most likely because of low power.

The material sequenced was peripheral blood, taken 28 days after the second AZD1222 dose. The TCR originated in an adult who received the AZD1222 COVID-19 vaccine. Rearrangement joined TRBV3-1 (or the pseudogene TRBV3-2) to TRBJ1-2; TRBD1 agrees with 9 junctional bases. CDR3 loop: CASSPGTGIGGYTF. Read as DNA, the sequence is TGTGCCAGCAGCCCGGGGACAGGGATAGGCGGCTACACCTTC.